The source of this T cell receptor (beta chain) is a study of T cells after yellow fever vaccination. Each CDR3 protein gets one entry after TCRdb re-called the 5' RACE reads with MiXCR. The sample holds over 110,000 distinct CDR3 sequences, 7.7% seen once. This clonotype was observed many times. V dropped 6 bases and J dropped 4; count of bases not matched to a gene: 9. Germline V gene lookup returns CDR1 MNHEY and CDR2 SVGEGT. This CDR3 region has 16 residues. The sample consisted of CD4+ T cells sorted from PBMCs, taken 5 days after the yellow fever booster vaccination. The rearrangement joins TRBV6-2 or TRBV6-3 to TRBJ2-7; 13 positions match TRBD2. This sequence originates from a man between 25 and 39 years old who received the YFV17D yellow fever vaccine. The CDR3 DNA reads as TGTGCCAGCAGACCAACTAGCGGGAGGGCCTTGTACGAGCAGTACTTC. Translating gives CASRPTSGRALYEQYF.